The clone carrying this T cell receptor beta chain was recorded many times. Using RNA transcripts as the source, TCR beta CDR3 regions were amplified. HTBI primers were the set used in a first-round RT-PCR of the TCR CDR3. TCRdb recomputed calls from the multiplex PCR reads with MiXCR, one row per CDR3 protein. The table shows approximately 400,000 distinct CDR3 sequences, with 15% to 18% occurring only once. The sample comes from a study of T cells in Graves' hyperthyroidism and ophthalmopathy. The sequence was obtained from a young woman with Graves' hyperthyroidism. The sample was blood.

CDR3 in amino acids: CASSATWAETQYF. The CDR3 bases are TGTGCCAGCAGCGCCACCTGGGCGGAGACCCAGTACTTC. The chain recombines TRBV9 with TRBJ2-5; D is ambiguous. The CDR3 is 13 amino acids. The germline V and J ends were trimmed by 3 bases and 5 bases, with 11 bases remaining between them. The V gene's germline CDR1 is SGDLS and CDR2 YYNGEE.